This paragraph reports one TCR beta chain. The antigen is unknown. Germline loops: CDR1 MNHEY, CDR2 SMNVEV (reference sequence). The CDR3 runs 15 residues. V gave up 6 bases and J gave up 5 bases, with 20 bases separating them. The entry originates in a study of cytomegalovirus exposure and HLA in healthy donors. Study findings and constraints: Among the most significant clusters, several appeared linked to common viral pathogens in a later analysis. Excluded were some V segments that proved indistinguishable, including TRBV6-2 and TRBV6-3. Among the CMV-associated chains, three were confirmed in vitro as specific for CMV antigens. CMV serostatus was the sole immune exposure information available.

The study ran its PCR with 60 Vbeta and 13 Jbeta primers. The data were produced by immunoSEQ multiplex PCR, yet TCRdb's version contains in-frame clones alone and is incomplete. Altogether around 140,000 clones are present, roughly four fifths being singletons, with the ten largest covering about 1.5%. This receptor was identified in a man under 40 in good health and CMV-seropositive. J is TRBJ2-7 and V is TRBV27; D is possibly TRBD1 (5 bases). Sequenced: PBMCs. The CDR3 sequence is CASRKGRATNHEQYF. In DNA, the CDR3 is TGTGCCAGCAGGAAGGGCAGGGCGACGAACCACGAGCAGTACTTC.